Shown below are 23 T cell receptor beta chains from a single sample sequenced in a study of long-term antiretroviral therapy in people with HIV. Survey-level resolution applied to immunoSEQ assay v3.0. Clones were read by immunoSEQ multiplex PCR, and TCRdb kept only the in-frame ones, dropping some. The sample consists of some 19,000 clones, around nine tenths of them appearing once. The source material was unsorted PBMCs, sampled 0.5 years after starting antiretroviral therapy. The receptors were sampled from a man in his forties with HIV.

The V and J genes are TRBV10-3 and TRBJ2-7, with TRBD2 matching 10 bases. CDR1 ENHRY and CDR2 SYGVKD come from the germline V gene. V gave up 4 bases and J gave up 4 bases; unmatched junction bases: 7. CDR3 length: 15 amino acids. The DNA of the CDR3 is TGTGCCATCAGTGTACTAGCGGGGTTGAATTACGAGCAGTACTTC. Translation: CAISVLAGLNYEQYF.

The chain uses TRBV4-3 and TRBJ1-3; D is perhaps TRBD1 (6 bases). The CDR3 is 16 amino acids. The ends were cut back, 0 bases at V and 0 bases at J, with 9 bases in the middle. Germline CDR1 is LGHNA and CDR2 is YSLEER. The chain's CDR3 is CASSQDGGPSGNTIYF. Written as DNA, the CDR3 is TGCGCCAGCAGCCAAGATGGGGGGCCCTCTGGAAACACCATATATTTT.

The chain uses TRBV4-1 and TRBJ2-2, with 7 positions matching TRBD1. V gave up 4 bases and J gave up 4 bases; unmatched junction bases: 3. The CDR3 runs 14 residues. Germline assignment: CDR1 MGHRA and CDR2 YSYEKL. The CDR3 spells CASSLDRVTGELFF. DNA of the CDR3: TGCGCCAGCAGCCTAGACAGGGTCACCGGGGAGCTGTTTTTT.

This chain joins TRBV11-3 and TRBJ1-1; a weak D match, TRBD1 (6 bases). CDR1 and CDR2 (germline): SGHNT, YENEEA. This CDR3 comprises 13 residues. Trimming cost V 3 bases and J 4 bases, with 9 bases left between them. CDR3 protein: CASSLLTGTEAFF. The DNA for the CDR3 is TGTGCCAGCAGCTTGTTGACAGGCACTGAAGCTTTCTTT. Filled out from reference TRBV11-3 and TRBJ1-1, the complete variable domain reads EAGVVQSPRYKIIEKKQPVAFWCNPISGHNTLYWYLQNLGQGPELLIRYENEEAVDDSQLPKDRFSAERLKGVDSTLKIQPAELGDSAVYLCASSLLTGTEAFFGQGTRLTVV.

V is TRBV5-1 and J is TRBJ2-3; 7 bases agree with TRBD1. CDR3 length: 14 residues. V lost 3 bases, J lost 3 bases, and 4 bases stayed unmatched. The germline CDR1 and CDR2 sequences are SGHRS and YFSETQ. The CDR3 nucleotides read TGCGCCAGCAGCTACAGGGGATTGACAGATACGCAGTATTTT. As protein: CASSYRGLTDTQYF.

The CDR3 spells CASSLTSGSGEQFF. CDR3 sequence (DNA): TGTGCCAGCAGCCTGACTAGCGGGAGTGGTGAGCAGTTCTTC. V gene TRBV11-3 combines with J gene TRBJ2-1, with 12 bases matching TRBD2. From germline, CDR1 is SGHNT and CDR2 YENEEA. This CDR3 has 14 amino acids. With 5 bases clipped from V and 9 bases from J, the junction kept 5 bases outside the gene matches.

The genes are TRBV7-8 and TRBJ2-2; D gene uncertain. The CDR3 is made up of 18 amino acids. Trimming shortened V by 3 bases and J by 0 bases, and 17 bases separated the two germline ends. The germline gives CDR1 SGHVS, CDR2 FQNEAQ. The CDR3 is CASSFRAIPLTNTGELFF. CDR3 in DNA: TGTGCCAGCAGCTTCAGAGCAATCCCCCTAACGAACACCGGGGAGCTGTTTTTT.

The chain combines TRBV25-1 with TRBJ1-2, with TRBD1 identical over 7 bases. Germline V gene data show CDR1 as MGHDK and CDR2 as SYGVNS. V shed 3 bases and J 2 bases; nucleotides not matched to a gene: 6. The CDR3 loop spans 15 amino acids. CDR3 coding DNA: TGTGCCAGCAGTGATTACAGGGGAGTCAACTATGGCTACACCTTC. Translated: CASSDYRGVNYGYTF.

The table lists this clone with a few counts. The chain is built from TRBV7-6 and TRBJ2-3, with 8 bases aligning to TRBD1. Trimming at V came to 3 bases and at J to 3 bases, leaving 2 bases not matched to a gene. Germline lookup yields CDR1 SGHVS and CDR2 FNYEAQ. The CDR3 sequence is 14 residues long. CDR3 in amino acids: CASSLTGVTDTQYF. The CDR3 region has the DNA TGTGCCAGCAGCTTGACAGGGGTGACAGATACGCAGTATTTT.

The rearrangement links TRBV7-8 to TRBJ2-7; 7 nucleotides match TRBD2. Germline V gives CDR1 SGHVS, CDR2 FQNEAQ. The V segment lost 5 bases and the J segment 7 bases; nucleotides outside the gene matches: 2. The CDR3 extends over 11 amino acids. CDR3 sequence (DNA): TGTGCCAGCAGCACGGGGGGAGAGCAGTACTTC. Translated: CASSTGGEQYF.

V is TRBV5-4 and J is TRBJ2-5; D is unclear. The CDR3 is 16 residues long. V was trimmed by 4 bases and J by 4 bases, leaving 20 bases between them. CDR1 and CDR2 from the germline V gene are SGHNT and YYREEE (reference sequence). CDR3 region: CASSPVTSYPPETQYF. The CDR3 DNA sequence: TGTGCCAGCAGCCCCGTGACCTCCTACCCCCCAGAGACCCAGTACTTC.

The DNA of the CDR3 is TGTGCCACCAGCAGGAGCGGGGGGTTAGTGGGCTACACCTTC. This codes for CATSRSGGLVGYTF. This chain links TRBV15 with TRBJ1-2, with a possible D match to TRBD1 (5 bases). V was clipped by 3 bases and J by 8 bases, with 16 bases between them. The germline V gene has CDR1 LNHNV and CDR2 YYDKDF (reference sequence). This CDR3 comprises 14 residues.

The gene calls are TRBV27 and TRBJ2-4; perhaps TRBD2 as D (6 bases). V shed 6 bases and J shed 5 bases, with 14 bases lying between them. In germline, CDR1 is MNHEY, CDR2 SMNVEV (reference sequence). This CDR3 comprises 14 residues. CDR3 region: CASSPGLTENIQYF. The CDR3 DNA reads as TGTGCCAGCAGCCCCGGACTAACGGAAAACATTCAGTACTTC.

The V call is TRBV19, the J call TRBJ2-5; perhaps TRBD1 as D (5 bases). The germline V and J ends were trimmed by 5 bases and 2 bases, with 15 bases remaining between them. This CDR3 region has 15 residues. Germline CDR1 reads LNHDA; CDR2 reads SQIVND (reference sequence). CDR3 region: CASSVSAGWQETQYF. The CDR3 nucleotides read TGTGCCAGTAGTGTTTCCGCAGGGTGGCAAGAGACCCAGTACTTC.

This chain links TRBV11-2 with TRBJ1-1; D not certain. The CDR3 spans 13 residues. Germline CDR1 SGHAT, CDR2 FQNNGV. V lost 0 bases to trimming and J lost 0 bases, with 2 bases between them. The CDR3 loop reads CASSLEMNTEAFF. The CDR3 DNA follows: TGTGCCAGCAGCTTAGAAATGAACACTGAAGCTTTCTTT.

The chain couples TRBV9 to TRBJ2-1; 8 bases are a match to TRBD2. Looked up from germline, CDR1 is SGDLS and CDR2 is YYNGEE. The CDR3 runs 15 residues. V trimming: 3 bases; J trimming: 8 bases; junction bases outside the gene matches: 10. As DNA, the CDR3 is TGTGCCAGCAGCGGCCCCTTCGGGGGGGCGGATGAGCAGTTCTTC. Amino acid sequence: CASSGPFGGADEQFF.

This chain links TRBV9 with TRBJ2-1; tentatively, D is TRBD2 (5 bases). Trimming removed 10 bases at V and 3 bases at J, with 14 bases between. The CDR3 sequence is 13 residues long. Germline V lookup: CDR1 SGDLS, CDR2 YYNGEE. The CDR3 region has the DNA TGTGCCCTAGCAGGCCGTTTCTACAATGAGCAGTTCTTC. Residues: CALAGRFYNEQFF.

This chain uses TRBV5-1 with TRBJ2-2, with D possibly matching TRBD2 (7 bases). Trimming took off 3 bases at V and 1 base at J, with 19 bases between the two ends. Germline CDR1 reads SGHRS; CDR2 reads YFSETQ. The CDR3 totals 18 residues. The CDR3 DNA sequence: TGCGCCAGCAGCTCCTGGGAGGGGGGAACAAGGAACACCGGGGAGCTGTTTTTT. Its translation is CASSSWEGGTRNTGELFF.

The rearrangement joins TRBV6-5 to TRBJ2-5; 9 bases are shared with TRBD1. V lost 6 bases, J lost 5 bases, and 4 bases stayed unmatched. CDR3 length: 13 amino acids. Germline loops: CDR1 MNHEY, CDR2 SVGAGI. The CDR3 sequence: CASRRTGEETQYF. For the CDR3, the DNA is TGTGCCAGCAGAAGGACAGGGGAGGAGACCCAGTACTTC.

In this sample, this clone turned up a few times. Relative to the germline gene, one junction end is altered; a read error may explain this. The chain is built from TRBV7-7 and TRBJ2-2, with TRBD2 matching over 7 bases. The CDR3 runs to 16 residues. Germline loops: CDR1 SSHAT, CDR2 FNYEAQ (reference sequence). DNA of the CDR3: TGTGCTAGCAGCTTAGCAGCAGGGAGGGGAAGCGGGGAGCTGTTTTTT. It yields the protein CASSLAAGRGSGELFF.

The CDR3 spells CASSLGSGGDEKLFF. CDR3 nucleotides: TGTGCCAGCAGCTTAGGTTCAGGGGGCGATGAAAAACTGTTTTTT. The chain joins TRBV7-9 to TRBJ1-4; 8 bases map to TRBD1. The V gene end was trimmed by 1 base and the J gene end by 6 bases; junction bases not matched to a gene: 4. CDR3 length: 15 residues. Looked up from germline, CDR1 is SEHNR and CDR2 is FQNEAQ (reference sequence).

The CDR3 sequence is CASSLQGAYEQYF. In DNA form, the CDR3 reads TGTGCCAGCAGCTTACAGGGGGCCTACGAGCAGTACTTC. The V call is TRBV5-6, the J call TRBJ2-7; 8 positions match TRBD1. The CDR3 runs to 13 residues. The germline V gene has CDR1 SGHDT and CDR2 YYEEEE. V was clipped by 2 bases and J by 2 bases; unmatched bases: 0.

This clone was detected a few times. The V and J genes are TRBV6-1 and TRBJ1-2; perhaps TRBD1 as D (6 bases). Germline CDR1 is MNHNS and CDR2 is SASEGT. This CDR3 region has 14 residues. Trimming removed 5 bases from V and 3 bases from J, with 13 bases in between. The CDR3 spells CASSTGQLHYGYTF. In DNA form, the CDR3 reads TGTGCCAGCAGTACCGGACAGTTGCACTATGGCTACACCTTC.